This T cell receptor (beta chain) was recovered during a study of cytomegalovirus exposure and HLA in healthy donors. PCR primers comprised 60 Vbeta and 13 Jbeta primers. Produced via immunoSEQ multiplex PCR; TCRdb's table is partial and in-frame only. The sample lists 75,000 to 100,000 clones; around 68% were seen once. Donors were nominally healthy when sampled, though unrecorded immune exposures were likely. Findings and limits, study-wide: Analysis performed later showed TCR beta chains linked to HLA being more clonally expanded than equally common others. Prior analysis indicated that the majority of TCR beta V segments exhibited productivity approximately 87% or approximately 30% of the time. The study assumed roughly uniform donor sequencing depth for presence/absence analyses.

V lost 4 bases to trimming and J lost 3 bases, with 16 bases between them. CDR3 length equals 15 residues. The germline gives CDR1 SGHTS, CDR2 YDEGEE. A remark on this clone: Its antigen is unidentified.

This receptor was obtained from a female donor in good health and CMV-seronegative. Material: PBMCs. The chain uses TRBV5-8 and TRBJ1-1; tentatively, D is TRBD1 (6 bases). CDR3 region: CASSRRGRRDTEAFF. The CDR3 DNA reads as TGTGCCAGCAGCCGCAGGGGCAGGCGGGACACTGAAGCTTTCTTT.